A selection of T cell receptor beta chains follows, all from one sample in a study of molecular identifiers for immune sequencing clone quantification. TCRdb reprocessed the PCR reads with MiXCR, giving one entry per CDR3 protein. The sample records about 330,000 distinct CDR3 sequences, roughly 23% being singletons. The sample taken for sequencing was naive CD8+ T cells from blood, with Jurkat cell RNA spiked in. Receptors originate from a human donor in good health. Some libraries in this study had Jurkat cell RNA spiked in. Both conserved end residues are part of each CDR3. D genes are given only for firm matches. Not every row has a clone size; where given, it reads once, few, many or a size class.

j_gene	v_gene	d_gene	abundance	CDR3aa	CDR3nt
TRBJ2-7	TRBV11-2	NA	many	CASSLVTSSYEQYF	TGTGCCAGCAGCTTGGTAACAAGCTCCTACGAGCAGTACTTC
TRBJ2-1	TRBV6-5	TRBD2	NA	CASSLGLAYEQFF	TGTGCCAGCAGCCTAGGACTAGCTTATGAGCAGTTCTTC
TRBJ2-7	TRBV20-1	TRBD2	few	CSARVSGLGFSYEQYF	TGCAGTGCTAGAGTTTCGGGACTAGGTTTTTCCTACGAGCAGTACTTC
TRBJ2-3	TRBV4-1	TRBD2	NA	CASSQDGSSGDGADTQYF	TGCGCCAGCAGCCAAGACGGAAGTAGCGGGGACGGGGCAGATACGCAGTATTTT
TRBJ2-5	TRBV6-5	TRBD2	NA	CTSSYTETSAGGTQYF	TGTACCAGCAGTTACACCGAGACTAGCGCTGGTGGGACCCAGTACTTC
TRBJ1-1	TRBV19	NA	many	CASSIQGNTEAFF	TGTGCCAGCAGCATCCAGGGCAACACTGAAGCTTTCTTT
TRBJ2-3	TRBV9	TRBD2	few	CASSVGAGPSTDTQYF	TGTGCCAGCAGCGTAGGAGCGGGGCCCAGCACAGATACGCAGTATTTT
TRBJ1-2	TRBV12-3/TRBV12-4	TRBD1	NA	CASSEGQRSYGYTF	TGTGCCAGCAGCGAGGGACAGAGATCTTATGGCTACACCTTC
TRBJ2-7	TRBV6-2/TRBV6-3	NA	few	CASSYFPEGNEQYF	TGTGCCAGCAGTTACTTCCCGGAGGGCAACGAGCAGTACTTC
TRBJ2-3	TRBV6-5	NA	many	CASSGATSLSTDTQYF	TGTGCCAGCAGTGGCGCGACTAGTTTGAGCACAGATACGCAGTATTTT
TRBJ1-1	TRBV27	TRBD1	NA	CASSRDRSEAFF	TGTGCCAGCAGTCGGGACAGGTCTGAAGCTTTCTTT
TRBJ2-1	TRBV6-5	NA	many	CASSPGVEQFF	TGTGCCAGCAGCCCCGGGGTTGAGCAGTTCTTC
TRBJ2-1	TRBV11-2	NA	many	CASSLDRDEQFF	TGTGCCAGCAGCTTAGATCGCGATGAGCAGTTCTTC
TRBJ2-7	TRBV4-3	NA	NA	CASSQRANAWYEQYF	TGCGCCAGCAGCCAACGGGCCAATGCCTGGTACGAGCAGTACTTC
TRBJ2-2	TRBV24-1	NA	NA	CATSDLLSGELFF	TGTGCCACCAGTGATTTATTATCCGGGGAGCTGTTTTTT
TRBJ1-1	TRBV6-9	NA	many	CASSYCPRSDADTEAFF	TGTGCCAGCAGTTATTGCCCCCGTTCTGACGCAGACACTGAAGCTTTCTTT
TRBJ2-3	TRBV28	NA	many	CASSPSEGADTQYF	TGTGCCAGCAGCCCAAGCGAGGGGGCAGATACGCAGTATTTT
TRBJ1-2	TRBV6-2/TRBV6-3	NA	many	CASSEDEANYGYTF	TGTGCCAGCAGTGAAGACGAAGCTAACTATGGCTACACCTTC
TRBJ2-7	TRBV27	NA	few	CASSPGSTEQYF	TGTGCCAGCAGTCCAGGGTCCACCGAGCAGTACTTC
TRBJ2-3	TRBV6-2/TRBV6-3	NA	NA	CASSGETKSSTDTQYF	TGTGCCAGCAGTGGTGAGACAAAAAGTAGCACAGATACGCAGTATTTT
TRBJ1-3	TRBV4-1	NA	NA	CASSQGAGFGDTIYF	TGCGCCAGCAGCCAAGGGGCAGGCTTCGGGGACACCATATATTTT
TRBJ2-5	TRBV14	NA	many	CASSQDSETQYF	TGTGCCAGCAGCCAAGATTCCGAGACCCAGTACTTC
TRBJ1-5	TRBV7-2	NA	many	CASSQGYNQPQHF	TGTGCCAGCAGCCAGGGGTACAATCAGCCCCAGCATTTT
TRBJ1-1	TRBV6-1	NA	NA	CASKIRHDTLNTEAFF	TGTGCCAGCAAGATAAGACACGATACTTTGAACACTGAAGCTTTCTTT
TRBJ2-2	TRBV28	TRBD2	many	CASGSGTSGELFF	TGTGCCAGCGGGAGCGGGACGTCCGGGGAGCTGTTTTTT
TRBJ2-2	TRBV5-1	TRBD1	NA	CASSLVGTELTGELFF	TGCGCCAGCAGCTTGGTGGGGACAGAACTCACCGGGGAGCTGTTTTTT
TRBJ1-1	TRBV13	NA	many	CASSLGRANTEAFF	TGTGCCAGCAGCTTGGGTCGGGCGAACACTGAAGCTTTCTTT
TRBJ2-2	TRBV7-3	NA	NA	CASSFPGAGELFF	TGTGCCAGCAGCTTCCCAGGGGCGGGGGAGCTGTTTTTT
TRBJ2-1	TRBV12-3/TRBV12-4	NA	NA	CASTAGDNNEQFF	TGTGCCAGCACCGCCGGGGACAACAATGAGCAGTTCTTC
TRBJ1-4	TRBV7-8	NA	few	CASTPDGNNEKLFF	TGTGCCAGCACCCCGGACGGAAATAATGAAAAACTGTTTTTT
TRBJ2-1	TRBV27	TRBD1	many	CASSSGQAHSYNEQFF	TGTGCCAGCAGTTCCGGACAGGCCCACTCCTACAATGAGCAGTTCTTC
TRBJ2-5	TRBV12-5	NA	NA	CASGLATTEQETQYF	TGTGCTAGTGGTTTGGCGACGACAGAACAAGAGACCCAGTACTTC
TRBJ2-3	TRBV7-6	TRBD2	few	CASSYPRSGGASDTQYF	TGTGCCAGCAGCTACCCCAGGAGCGGGGGGGCCTCAGATACGCAGTATTTT
TRBJ1-2	TRBV29-1	NA	many	CSVEELDSGYTF	TGCAGCGTTGAAGAGTTGGACTCTGGCTACACCTTC
TRBJ2-5	TRBV7-9	NA	many	CASSLGSGQETQYF	TGTGCCAGCAGCTTAGGTTCGGGCCAAGAGACCCAGTACTTC
TRBJ2-3	TRBV19	TRBD1	once	CASSAWDRVSGDTLYF	TGTGCCAGTAGTGCCTGGGACAGGGTCTCTGGGGATACGCTGTATTTT
TRBJ2-2	TRBV9	NA	few	CASRRATGELFF	TGTGCCAGCAGACGAGCCACCGGGGAGCTGTTTTTT
TRBJ1-2	TRBV24-1	TRBD1	few	CATSPTTGGSVGYGYTF	TGTGCCACCAGCCCGACGACAGGGGGCTCAGTTGGTTATGGCTACACCTTC
TRBJ2-3	TRBV29-1	NA	few	CSVERGAVDTQYF	TGCAGCGTTGAAAGGGGGGCAGTCGATACGCAGTATTTT
TRBJ1-4	TRBV27	NA	NA	CASNQRGRHEKLFF	TGTGCCAGCAACCAACGGGGGCGTCACGAAAAACTGTTTTTT
TRBJ2-7	TRBV27	NA	NA	CASSPRRLTPYEQYF	TGTGCCAGCAGCCCCCGAAGGCTCACGCCGTACGAGCAGTACTTC
TRBJ1-1	TRBV20-1	NA	NA	CSARELGAVNTEAFF	TGCAGTGCTAGAGAACTGGGGGCGGTAAACACTGAAGCTTTCTTT